This TCR beta chain stems from a study of regulatory T cells in long-lasting Graves disease. As for time point: persistent/refractory GD, antithyroid drugs over 5 years with positive TRAb. The authors made the TCR library using RNA they extracted from PBMCs. In building TCR beta libraries, iRepertoire HTBI primers were used together with Arm-PCR of CDR3 regions. TCRdb analysed the multiplex PCR reads with MiXCR anew, one entry per CDR3 protein. There are hundreds of thousands of distinct CDR3 sequences in the sample; 15% to 20% occur only once, and approximately 31% lies in the top ten. Germline V gene sequence: CDR1 LGHNA, CDR2 YSLEER. The V end lost 0 bases, the J end lost 4 bases, and 15 bases lay between the germline ends. The CDR3 has 16 amino acids.

This rearrangement joins TRBV4-3 to TRBJ2-5; weak D call: TRBD1 (6 bases). Specimen: peripheral blood mononuclear cells (PBMCs), collected when the disease was refractory, from a patient treated with antithyroid drugs. The TCR originated in a female donor with Graves disease. The CDR3 region is CASSQDLRMTGETQYF. As DNA, the CDR3 is TGCGCCAGCAGCCAAGACCTCCGAATGACAGGAGAGACCCAGTACTTC.